Listed below are T cell receptor beta chains from one sample, sequenced in a study of shared T cell receptors in the human thymus. Assay used: immunoSEQ multiplex PCR; TCRdb lists only in-frame clones, some missing. The top ten hold approximately 0.02% of the sample, which has about 380,000 clones, around 95% seen once. Material for sequencing was thymocytes. The source of these receptors is a human donor. Both conserved end residues are part of each CDR3. The D gene is left open where the match is weak. Some rows mark clone size as missing; the rest say once, few, many or name a class of expanded clone.

TRBD2	17	TRBV7-6	TRBJ2-1	-	TGTGCCAGCAGCTCCTTCCCCCTAGCGGGAGTGGTCCAGGAGCAGTTCTTC	CASSSFPLAGVVQEQFF
TRBD2	15	TRBV10-3	TRBJ2-7	-	TGTGCCATCAGACCCGGGACTAGACCCTCCTACGAGCAGTACTTC	CAIRPGTRPSYEQYF
TRBD2	16	TRBV19	TRBJ2-1	-	TGTGCCAGTAGCAGCTTACCGGGACTAGGATCCGATGAGCAGTTCTTC	CASSSLPGLGSDEQFF
-	14	TRBV7-2	TRBJ1-5	-	TGTGCCAGCAGCTTACCTGTTGGGGGTCAGCCCCAGCATTTT	CASSLPVGGQPQHF
-	16	TRBV28	TRBJ1-1	-	TGTGCCAGCAGTTTAAGGACGGGACAATTGAACACTGAAGCTTTCTTT	CASSLRTGQLNTEAFF
-	15	TRBV30	TRBJ1-5	-	TGTGCCTGGAGTGCCCCGGACACTAGCAATCAGCCCCAGCATTTT	CAWSAPDTSNQPQHF
-	14	TRBV25-1	TRBJ1-1	-	TGTGCCAGCGCCCCCCGGCGGGGGCGTAGCGAAGCTTTCTTT	CASAPRRGRSEAFF
TRBD2	15	TRBV14	TRBJ2-5	-	TGTGCCAGCAGCCAAGTTTCGGGAGGGCCAGGGACCCAGTACTTC	CASSQVSGGPGTQYF
-	14	TRBV28	TRBJ2-1	few	TGTGCCAGCAGTTTAATCAACAGGGCTTTAGAGCAGTTCTTC	CASSLINRALEQFF
-	16	TRBV18	TRBJ2-7	-	TGTGCCAGCTCACTAACTATGGGGGGCGTCTCCTACGAGCAGTACTTC	CASSLTMGGVSYEQYF
-	16	TRBV19	TRBJ1-5	-	TGTGCCAGTATGTTGGGGGCCAGCCATGGCAATCAGCCCCAGCATTTT	CASMLGASHGNQPQHF
TRBD2	13	TRBV29-1	TRBJ2-3	-	TGCAGCGTTAGCGGGAGGGACGCAGATACGCAGTATTTT	CSVSGRDADTQYF
-	14	TRBV28	TRBJ1-4	-	TGTGCCAGCAGCGAGCTTGCAACTAATGAAAAACTGTTTTTT	CASSELATNEKLFF
-	17	TRBV7-3	TRBJ2-1	-	TGTGCCAGCAGCTTAAATGGGATACGGGAGAATTCGGATGAGCAGTTCTTC	CASSLNGIRENSDEQFF
TRBD1	16	TRBV7-9	TRBJ2-3	once	TGTGCCAGCAGCTTAGCGGACAGGGCCCCCACAGATACGCAGTATTTT	CASSLADRAPTDTQYF
TRBD1	13	TRBV10-3	TRBJ1-1	-	TGTGCCATCAGTGGACAGGGGGAGACTGAAGCTTTCTTT	CAISGQGETEAFF